The present TCR beta chain was sequenced within a study of STAT5B mutations in CD4+ large granular lymphocyte leukemia (dated by TCRdb to 2022 to 2024). About the full investigation: Among healthy controls, the CDR3 'QG' motif was associated with a particular HLA allele. TCRbeta repertoires of CD4+ T-cell large granular lymphocyte leukemia patients were compared with those of healthy blood donors. Flow cytometry on FACSCanto II or FACSVerse confirmed that purified fractions exceeded 95% purity among lymphocytes. Overall results and qualifications from the work: Main leukemic clonotypes were private to each patient, although roughly 25% appeared at low frequency in other patients' non-leukemic repertoires. Compared with healthy CD4+ repertoires, CD4-sorted patient repertoires appeared more clonal, and this difference remained even after the putative leukemic clones were removed. The data were not HLA-matched, and the relatively small sample size could explain the higher clonality seen in CD4+ compared with CD8+ T-LGLL. TRBV06-family usage was enriched among the top patient clones (8/27) compared with healthy controls (2/35).

The healthy controls were a few dozen blood donors, and the buffy coats of these donors were supplied by the Finnish Red Cross blood service. All TCR-sequenced material derived from peripheral blood: patient blood samples and healthy donor buffy coats. Ficoll-Hypaque gradient centrifugation was used to isolate peripheral blood mononuclear cells. For the healthy controls, CD4+ cells were obtained from buffy coats by magnetic purification. Genomic DNA was extracted with the Gentra Puregene Cell and Tissue kit and quantified on a Qubit 2.0 fluorometer. The CDR3 contains 14 residues, cysteine and phenylalanine counted. Just CDR3 DNA is preserved here, 42 bases in frame from base 1. Deletion took 8 bases off V and 2 bases off J, with a span of 12 bases between the germline ends. CDR1 LNHDA and CDR2 SQIVND were looked up in the germline V gene (reference sequence). The immunoSEQ assay at survey resolution was used to sequence TCRbeta rearrangements from genomic DNA. Processing in the source paper ran as follows. In the TCR sequencing data, the smallest productive clonotype frequency that could be detected was 2.59 x 10-5. Only productive TCRbeta rearrangements, defined as complete and in-frame sequences, were included in the analyses. The clonality of each sample was calculated as Simpson clonality in the immunoSEQ Analyzer version 3.0. Clones were grouped by frequency into very rare, small, medium, large (1-20%) or hyperexpanded (>20%) categories. Generation probabilities were estimated with OLGA 1.2.3, V-gene circos plots were made with VDJtools, specificities were looked up in VDJdb, and CDR3 motifs were identified with GLIPH. What TCRdb holds here is the immuneACCESS table cut down to in-frame rearrangements. Part of the clones is not present; checked against another copy, under half of the missing clones reflect an unresolved V gene, and the others are unexplained. The DNA gave D and trimming, while V, J and clone size come from that table. The sample table holds around 20,000 clones, of which 82% were seen once. The ten largest make up 8.6% of the sample.

On this clone: Its binding antigen is unknown. There are no base qualities to consult, and no much larger clone falls within one base.

This clonotype was obtained from a human donor in good health. The specimen was CD4+ T cells from blood buffy coats. The rearranged chain carries TRBV19 and TRBJ2-2; the D call is tentative, TRBD1 or TRBD2, as each matches 5 bases. The CDR3: CASGTGPNTGELFF. In nucleotide form, the sequence is TGTGCCAGTGGGACGGGTCCTAACACCGGGGAGCTGTTTTTT. The CDR3, completed at both ends by the reference TRBV19 and TRBJ2-2 genes, gives the full variable domain DGGITQSPKYLFRKEGQNVTLSCEQNLNHDAMYWYRQDPGQGLRLIYYSQIVNDFQKGDIAEGYSVSREKKESFPLTVTSAQKNPTAFYLCASGTGPNTGELFFGEGSRLTVL.